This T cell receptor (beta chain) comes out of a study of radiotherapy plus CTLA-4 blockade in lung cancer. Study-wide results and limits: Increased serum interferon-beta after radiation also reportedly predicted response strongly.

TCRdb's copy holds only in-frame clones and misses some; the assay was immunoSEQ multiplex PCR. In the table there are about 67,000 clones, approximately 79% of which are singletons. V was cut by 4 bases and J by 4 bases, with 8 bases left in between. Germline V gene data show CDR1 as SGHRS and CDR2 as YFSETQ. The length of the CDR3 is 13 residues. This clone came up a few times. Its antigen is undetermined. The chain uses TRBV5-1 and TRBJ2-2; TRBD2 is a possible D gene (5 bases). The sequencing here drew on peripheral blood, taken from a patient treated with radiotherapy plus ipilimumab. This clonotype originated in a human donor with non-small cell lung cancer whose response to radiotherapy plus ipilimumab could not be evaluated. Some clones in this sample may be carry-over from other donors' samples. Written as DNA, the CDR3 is TGCGCCAGCAGCCCCAGCGGCACCGGGGAGCTGTTTTTT. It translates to CASSPSGTGELFF. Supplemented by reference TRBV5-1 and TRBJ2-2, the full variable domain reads KAGVTQTPRYLIKTRGQQVTLSCSPISGHRSVSWYQQTPGQGLQFLFEYFSETQRNKGNFPGRFSGRQFSNSRSEMNVSTLELGDSALYLCASSPSGTGELFFGEGSRLTVL.